Below are 22 T cell receptor beta chains sequenced from a single sample in a study of T cell clonotyping in hematopoietic cell transplantation (dated by TCRdb to about 2021). The library was prepared using the immunoSEQ multiplex PCR assay. Here the immuneACCESS table is served through TCRdb, limited to in-frame sequences with V and J called. Missing clones are a known gap in these copies; in checked studies unresolved V genes cover under half, and the rest lacks a known reason. In this sample the table shows 15,000 to 20,000 clones, roughly 84% of which occur a single time. Of the sample, more than 3.5% is held by the ten largest clones. The meaning of the sample's time point label: 100 days after allo-HCT. The sample here was PBMCs, taken 100 days after allogeneic stem cell transplant. These receptors originate from a male patient aged 55 to 69 who had an allogeneic stem cell transplant from a related donor, so the T cells may come from the graft donor. Some clones in this sample may be carry-over from other donors' samples.

The rearrangement uses TRBV10-3 and TRBJ2-6; 12 bases match TRBD2. The CDR3 loop spans 16 amino acids. Germline V gene sequence: CDR1 ENHRY, CDR2 SYGVKD. The ends lost 8 bases at V and 0 bases at J; junction bases unmatched: 2. The CDR3 coding sequence is TGTGCCATCGGGACTAGCGGGCTCTCTGGGGCCAACGTCCTGACTTTC. Its translation: CAIGTSGLSGANVLTF.

The CDR3 coding sequence is TGTGCCAGCAGTCTCAGACAGGGGGAAAGTCAGCCCCAGCATTTT. Its translation: CASSLRQGESQPQHF. This chain uses TRBV28 with TRBJ1-5, with 9 nucleotides matching TRBD1. The CDR3 is 15 residues long. Germline values: CDR1 MDHEN, CDR2 SYDVKM. J was trimmed by 6 bases and V by 5 bases; bases with no gene match: 8.

The chain couples TRBV4-2 to TRBJ2-7; 15 bases fit TRBD2. The CDR3 has 19 amino acids. Trimming at V came to 3 bases and at J to 3 bases, leaving 12 bases not matched to a gene. The V gene's germline CDR1 is LGHNA and CDR2 YNFKEQ. CDR3 protein: CASSQPTRTSGGDLYEQYF. CDR3 bases: TGTGCCAGCAGCCAGCCAACTCGGACTAGCGGGGGGGATCTCTACGAGCAGTACTTC.

The gene calls are TRBV6-6 and TRBJ1-2; D is unclear. This CDR3 region has 12 residues. Germline values: CDR1 MNHNY, CDR2 SVGAGI (reference sequence). Trimming took off 5 bases at V and 9 bases at J, with 13 bases between the two ends. The CDR3 region is CASSTPRVSYTF. The CDR3 DNA reads TGTGCCAGCAGTACCCCCCGGGTTAGCTACACCTTC.

The V gene is TRBV15, the J gene TRBJ1-2; D possibly corresponds to TRBD1 (6 bases). Germline values: CDR1 LNHNV, CDR2 YYDKDF (reference sequence). The CDR3 loop spans 14 amino acids. V lost 6 bases and J 6 bases, leaving 17 bases between the germline ends. The CDR3 spells CATSPSGRGDGYTF. The CDR3 DNA is TGTGCCACCAGTCCCTCGGGTAGGGGGGATGGCTACACCTTC.

This clone appeared once. V usage is TRBV7-2 and J usage is TRBJ2-7; D is unresolved. V was trimmed by 5 bases and J by 4 bases, leaving 6 bases between them. The length of the CDR3 is 11 residues. The germline V gene has CDR1 SGHTA and CDR2 FQGNSA. Written as DNA, the CDR3 is TGTGCCAGCAGCCACTCGTACGAGCAGTACTTC. As protein: CASSHSYEQYF.

The rearrangement joins TRBV7-3 to TRBJ2-1; 7 bases fit TRBD1. Germline V CDR1 and CDR2: SGHTA, FQGTGA. The ends lost 3 bases at V and 8 bases at J; junction bases unmatched: 10. The CDR3 length is 15 residues. The chain's CDR3 is CASSFDIGGVDEQFF. DNA of the CDR3: TGTGCCAGCAGCTTCGATATAGGGGGCGTGGATGAGCAGTTCTTC. The full variable domain, rest sourced from reference TRBV7-3 and TRBJ2-1, is GAGVSQTPSNKVTEKGKYVELRCDPISGHTALYWYRQSLGQGPEFLIYFQGTGAADDSGLPNDRFFAVRPEGSVSTLKIQRTERGDSAVYLCASSFDIGGVDEQFFGPGTRLTVL.

The V gene is TRBV7-9, the J gene TRBJ1-2; 10 positions match TRBD1. The CDR3 runs 15 residues. Trimming removed 2 bases from V and 8 bases from J; junction bases left unmatched: 8. Germline lookup yields CDR1 SEHNR and CDR2 FQNEAQ (reference sequence). For the CDR3, the DNA is TGTGCCAGCAGCTTATCGGGACAGGGGACTGGGGGCTACACCTTC. Translated: CASSLSGQGTGGYTF.

The rearrangement joins TRBV5-6 to TRBJ1-2; D is perhaps TRBD1 (5 bases). The germline V gene encodes CDR1 SGHDT and CDR2 YYEEEE. The V end was cut by 10 bases, the J end by 9 bases, with 16 bases between. There are 11 residues in the CDR3. This CDR3 is CACQCGTCYTF. DNA of the CDR3: TGTGCCTGCCAATGCGGGACCTGCTACACCTTC.

V is TRBV5-4 and J is TRBJ2-3, with a tentative D call TRBD1 (8 bases). The CDR3 consists of 14 residues. Trimming took 4 bases from V and 7 from J, leaving 16 bases between them. Per germline, CDR1 SGHNT and CDR2 YYREEE (reference sequence). For the CDR3, the DNA is TGTGCCAGCAGCAGCGGACAGGGACTAAATACGCAGTATTTT. As protein: CASSSGQGLNTQYF.

The chain links TRBV30 to TRBJ2-7; D is ambiguous. Germline lookup yields CDR1 GTSNPN and CDR2 SVGIG (reference sequence). Trimming removed 1 base at V and 0 bases at J, with 7 bases between. CDR3 size: 13 residues. The CDR3 protein is CAWSGRSSYEQYF. The CDR3 DNA reads TGTGCCTGGAGTGGGAGAAGCTCCTACGAGCAGTACTTC.

The chain combines TRBV10-3 with TRBJ1-1; 7 nucleotides agree with TRBD1. The CDR3 extends over 15 amino acids. Germline V gene sequence: CDR1 ENHRY, CDR2 SYGVKD. Trimming cost V 3 bases and J 6 bases; bases outside gene matches: 10. DNA for the CDR3: TGTGCCATCAGTGAATCCGGGGACAGTTGGTCTGAAGCTTTCTTT. It yields the protein CAISESGDSWSEAFF.

The chain employs TRBV19 and TRBJ1-5, with TRBD1 matching over 9 bases. Germline values: CDR1 LNHDA, CDR2 SQIVND (reference sequence). The CDR3 has 14 residues. Trimming removed 3 bases from V and 4 bases from J; junction bases left unmatched: 1. In DNA form, the CDR3 reads TGTGCCAGTAGTATGACAGGGGGTAATCAGCCCCAGCATTTT. Residues: CASSMTGGNQPQHF. Full variable domain (outside the CDR3, taken from reference TRBV19 and TRBJ1-5): DGGITQSPKYLFRKEGQNVTLSCEQNLNHDAMYWYRQDPGQGLRLIYYSQIVNDFQKGDIAEGYSVSREKKESFPLTVTSAQKNPTAFYLCASSMTGGNQPQHFGDGTRLSIL.

This clone was observed a few times. The chain links TRBV5-1 to TRBJ1-4; no reliable D call. Germline V gene lookup returns CDR1 SGHRS and CDR2 YFSETQ. The CDR3 is 17 residues long. V was shortened by 4 bases and J by 5 bases, with 21 bases between the two germline ends. CDR3 bases: TGCGCCAGCAGCCCGACTGGGGAGGAGGCGATGAATGAAAAACTGTTTTTT. Protein sequence: CASSPTGEEAMNEKLFF.

There are a few counts of this clone. The gene calls are TRBV5-1 and TRBJ2-7; the D gene is possibly TRBD1 (6 bases). The CDR3 has 13 amino acids. The germline V and J ends were trimmed by 0 bases and 7 bases, with 11 bases remaining between them. Germline V gives CDR1 SGHRS, CDR2 YFSETQ. CDR3: CASSLEGQREQYF. The CDR3 nucleotides read TGCGCCAGCAGCTTGGAAGGACAGCGGGAGCAGTACTTC.

This chain uses TRBV11-2 with TRBJ2-3, with TRBD1 matching over 8 bases. CDR3 length: 14 residues. The J segment lost 2 bases and the V segment lost 5 bases, leaving 3 bases of the junction unmatched. Germline lookup yields CDR1 SGHAT and CDR2 FQNNGV. The CDR3 is CASSRDRNTDTQYF. The CDR3 DNA reads TGTGCCAGCAGCCGGGACAGGAACACAGATACGCAGTATTTT.

The chain recombines TRBV7-3 with TRBJ2-7, with a weak D call TRBD2 (6 bases). The CDR3 is 13 residues long. Trimming took 5 bases from V and 7 from J, leaving 15 bases between them. Germline V gene sequence: CDR1 SGHTA, CDR2 FQGTGA. The DNA of the CDR3 is TGTGCCAGCAGCCCCCAGAGGGGAGGTGAGCAGTACTTC. It specifies CASSPQRGGEQYF.

This rearrangement joins TRBV11-2 to TRBJ2-2, with D unresolved. Trimming took 5 bases from V and 3 from J, leaving 4 bases between them. The CDR3 has 12 amino acids. Germline loops: CDR1 SGHAT, CDR2 FQNNGV. The CDR3: CASSRYTGELFF. Here the CDR3 DNA reads TGTGCCAGCAGCAGATACACCGGGGAGCTGTTTTTT.

J is TRBJ1-6 and V is TRBV27, with TRBD1 matching over 12 bases. The CDR3 sequence is 16 residues long. V was pared by 4 bases and J by 7 bases, with 5 bases of the junction left unmatched. Germline V gene lookup returns CDR1 MNHEY and CDR2 SMNVEV (reference sequence). The CDR3 loop is CASSSGTGGFNSPLHF. The CDR3 DNA follows: TGTGCCAGCAGTTCCGGGACAGGGGGCTTCAATTCACCCCTCCACTTT.

V and J are TRBV4-2 and TRBJ2-7; D gene ambiguous. The CDR3 totals 13 residues. Germline assignment: CDR1 LGHNA and CDR2 YNFKEQ. Trimming left V 1 base short and J 3 bases short, with 7 bases between. The CDR3 nucleotides are TGTGCCAGCAGCCAAGTCGGTGTCTACGAGCAGTACTTC. Residues: CASSQVGVYEQYF.

This clone showed up just once. This chain uses TRBV19 with TRBJ1-1, with D uncertain. CDR1 is LNHDA, CDR2 SQIVND, per germline (reference sequence). The CDR3 length is 14 residues. Trimming stripped 5 bases from V and 5 bases from J, with 15 bases between. The CDR3 is CASSASTLSTEAFF. The CDR3 DNA sequence: TGTGCCAGTAGTGCATCGACCCTAAGTACTGAAGCTTTCTTT. Based on the CDR3 plus reference TRBV19 and TRBJ1-1, the full variable domain is DGGITQSPKYLFRKEGQNVTLSCEQNLNHDAMYWYRQDPGQGLRLIYYSQIVNDFQKGDIAEGYSVSREKKESFPLTVTSAQKNPTAFYLCASSASTLSTEAFFGQGTRLTVV.

This clone occurred once. This sequence joins TRBV19 and TRBJ1-1; D might be TRBD1 (5 bases). The CDR3 consists of 13 residues. Germline assignment: CDR1 LNHDA and CDR2 SQIVND (reference sequence). Trimming pared 5 bases from V and 0 bases from J, leaving 7 bases between. The CDR3 nucleotides read TGTGCCAGTAGTGTACAGGTGAACACTGAAGCTTTCTTT. This encodes CASSVQVNTEAFF.